The 30 T cell receptor beta chains given below trace back to one sample, sequenced in a study of T cells in Graves' hyperthyroidism and ophthalmopathy. RNA transcripts provided the source from which TCR beta CDR3 regions were amplified. Researchers ran a first-round RT-PCR on the TCR CDR3 using the HTBI primer set. TCRdb called the multiplex PCR reads again in MiXCR, with one record for every CDR3 protein. The sample includes hundreds of thousands of distinct CDR3 sequences, about 20% of them seen just once. Sequenced material: blood. The receptors stem from a middle-aged man with Graves' ophthalmopathy.

This clonotype was seen many times. The chain employs TRBV7-2 and TRBJ2-1, with unresolved D. Germline CDR1 SGHTA, CDR2 FQGNSA. V was trimmed by 0 bases and J by 4 bases, leaving 1 base between them. This CDR3 comprises 12 residues. The CDR3 sequence is CASSLAYNEQFF. The CDR3 coding sequence is TGTGCCAGCAGCTTAGCGTACAATGAGCAGTTCTTC.

This clonotype was detected only a few times. The chain links TRBV7-3 to TRBJ2-3; 9 bases fit TRBD1. The CDR3 contains 16 residues. CDR1 SGHTA and CDR2 FQGTGA come from the germline V gene. The V gene end was trimmed by 5 bases and the J gene end by 11 bases; junction bases not matched to a gene: 17. CDR3 loop: CASSPTGTGRGIEQYF. For the CDR3, the DNA is TGTGCCAGCAGCCCGACCGGGACAGGGAGGGGAATAGAGCAGTATTTT.

This clonotype appeared many times. The chain uses TRBV12-3 or TRBV12-4 and TRBJ2-3; D remains unclear. With 8 bases removed from V and 0 bases from J, the gap between germline ends came to 9 bases. This CDR3 contains 13 residues. DNA of the CDR3: TGTGCCAGCGAAGCGACTAGCACAGATACGCAGTATTTT. It yields the protein CASEATSTDTQYF.

This clonotype was observed at least ten times. The rearrangement joins TRBV28 to TRBJ2-7; D is uncertain. Germline V CDR1 and CDR2: MDHEN, SYDVKM. The V end lost 2 bases, the J end lost 7 bases, and 15 bases lay between the germline ends. This CDR3 contains 14 residues. The CDR3 coding sequence is TGTGCCAGCAGTTTAGCTAGTGCCCATGGTGAGCAGTACTTC. It encodes CASSLASAHGEQYF.

This clonotype was seen repeatedly, ten times or more. Written as DNA, the CDR3 is TGTGCCAGCAGCAAGCGGGATAGTGAAGATACGCAGTATTTT. As protein: CASSKRDSEDTQYF. This chain links TRBV7-3 with TRBJ2-3; 7 bases line up with TRBD2. V was pared by 5 bases and J by 5 bases, with 7 bases of the junction left unmatched. CDR3 size: 14 residues. Germline V CDR1 and CDR2: SGHTA, FQGTGA.

This clonotype was seen a handful of times. The V call is TRBV20-1, the J call TRBJ2-7; 7 bases are a match to TRBD2. This CDR3 is built from 13 residues. In germline, CDR1 is DFQATT, CDR2 SNEGSKA (reference sequence). Losses at the gene ends were 2 bases for V and 2 bases for J; bases not matched to a gene: 3. CDR3 residues: CSARTGTTYEQYF. The CDR3 coding sequence is TGCAGTGCTAGAACCGGGACTACCTACGAGCAGTACTTC.

This clonotype was seen many times. The V gene is TRBV7-3, the J gene TRBJ2-1; 13 bases agree with TRBD2. The V and J ends lost 6 bases and 6 bases, in that order; junction bases with no gene match: 2. This CDR3 contains 14 residues. The germline gives CDR1 SGHTA, CDR2 FQGTGA. CDR3 in amino acids: CASSTSGGANEQFF. CDR3 DNA sequence: TGTGCCAGCAGTACTAGCGGGGGGGCCAATGAGCAGTTCTTC.

At least ten counts were recorded for this clonotype. This rearrangement joins TRBV7-8 to TRBJ2-7; D may correspond to TRBD1 or TRBD2 (5 bases each). The CDR3 loop spans 13 amino acids. The V end lost 5 bases, the J end lost 7 bases, and 15 bases lay between the germline ends. Per the germline V gene, CDR1 is SGHVS and CDR2 is FQNEAQ. The CDR3 DNA follows: TGTGCCAGCAGCGACCCGGGGCTAGGGGAGCAGTACTTC. It yields the protein CASSDPGLGEQYF.

This chain links TRBV6-1 with TRBJ2-7, with D perhaps TRBD1 (6 bases). The germline CDR1 and CDR2 sequences are MNHNS and SASEGT. The CDR3 runs to 11 residues. V was cut by 7 bases and J by 5 bases, with 9 bases left in between. DNA for the CDR3: TGTGCCAGCATCCAGGGGAACGAGCAGTACTTC. As protein: CASIQGNEQYF.

This clonotype was detected once. This chain links TRBV10-3 with TRBJ1-1; 8 bases match TRBD1. Germline CDR1 is ENHRY and CDR2 is SYGVKD. The CDR3 loop spans 17 amino acids. V shed 0 bases, J shed 5 bases, and the junction held 11 bases outside the gene matches. CDR3 DNA: TGTGCCATCAGTGAGTCGGGGACAGGATCCCGTCGGACTGAAGCTTTCTTT. Protein product: CAISESGTGSRRTEAFF.

Note on this clonotype: This sequence may be a read error, since a much larger clone differs from it by one base. The gene calls are TRBV7-2 and TRBJ2-1, with 7 nucleotides matching TRBD2. After removal of 4 bases from V and 10 bases from J, the junction contained 13 bases not matched to a gene. CDR1 and CDR2 from the germline V gene are SGHTA and FQGNSA. The CDR3 length is 15 residues. The CDR3 is CASSYIRAGRGEQFF. The DNA for the CDR3 is TGTGCCAGCAGCTACATCCGGGCGGGGCGGGGGGAGCAGTTCTTC. Supplemented by reference TRBV7-2 and TRBJ2-1, the full variable domain reads GAGVSQSPSNKVTEKGKDVELRCDPISGHTALYWYRQSLGQGLEFLIYFQGNSAPDKSGLPSDRFSAERTGGSVSTLTIQRTQQEDSAVYLCASSYIRAGRGEQFFGPGTRLTVL.

On this clonotype: This may arise from a read error, as a much more abundant clone is one base away. This chain uses TRBV28 with TRBJ1-1; D gene unclear. The CDR3 loop spans 14 amino acids. Germline V lookup: CDR1 MDHEN, CDR2 SYDVKM. CDR3 bases: TGTGCCGGCAGTTTACTCGGGCCGAACACTGAAGCTTTCTTT. This gives the protein CAGSLLGPNTEAFF.

This clonotype was detected only a few times. The chain uses TRBV24-1 and TRBJ2-3; D ambiguous. V dropped 8 bases and J dropped 5 bases, with 10 bases sitting between them. Germline CDR1 KGHDR, CDR2 SFDVKD. CDR3 length: 12 amino acids. As DNA, the CDR3 is TGTGCCACCAAAACGGGTGTAGATACGCAGTATTTT. Its protein product is CATKTGVDTQYF.

This clonotype occurred once. One end of the junction fails to match germline, which may point to a read error. The gene calls are TRBV10-3 and TRBJ1-6; perhaps TRBD1 as D (5 bases). The CDR3 totals 14 residues. From germline, CDR1 is ENHRY and CDR2 SYGVKD. Written as DNA, the CDR3 is TGTGCCACCAGTCCAGGGAACTATAATTCACCCCTCCACTTT. This codes for CATSPGNYNSPLHF.

This clonotype was observed a few times. The gene calls are TRBV6-1 and TRBJ2-1; 10 nucleotides align to TRBD2. Germline CDR1 MNHNS, CDR2 SASEGT. J was trimmed by 0 bases and V by 5 bases; bases with no gene match: 4. This CDR3 contains 16 residues. The CDR3 here is CASSSSGSSSYNEQFF. CDR3 nucleotides: TGTGCCAGCAGTTCTAGCGGGAGTTCCTCCTACAATGAGCAGTTCTTC.

This clonotype was counted a few times. Written as DNA, the CDR3 is TGTGCCAGCAGTTGGCGGGGAAGCCCCCGCACCGGGGAGCTGTTTTTT. Encoded protein: CASSWRGSPRTGELFF. The genes are TRBV6-5 and TRBJ2-2; a possible D gene is TRBD2 (6 bases). Per the germline V gene, CDR1 is MNHEY and CDR2 is SVGAGI. CDR3 length: 16 residues. The germline V and J ends were trimmed by 4 bases and 4 bases, with 16 bases remaining between them.

The rearrangement uses TRBV20-1 and TRBJ2-7; D ambiguous. Germline V CDR1 and CDR2: DFQATT, SNEGSKA (reference sequence). The CDR3 contains 12 residues. V was trimmed by 3 bases and J by 5 bases, leaving 11 bases between them. CDR3: CSARDGVNEQYF. CDR3 DNA: TGCAGTGCTAGGGATGGGGTAAACGAGCAGTACTTC.

The rearrangement joins TRBV27 to TRBJ2-1; maybe TRBD2 (6 bases). CDR1 and CDR2 from the germline V gene are MNHEY and SMNVEV (reference sequence). The CDR3 sequence is 14 residues long. The V end lost 7 bases, the J end lost 2 bases, and 12 bases lay between the germline ends. Here the CDR3 reads CASTGAGTYNEQFF. The DNA for the CDR3 is TGTGCCAGCACCGGGGCGGGAACCTACAATGAGCAGTTCTTC.

The CDR3 nucleotides are TGTGCCAGCAGCCTACGGGACCCTAGCACAGATACGCAGTATTTT. Protein product: CASSLRDPSTDTQYF. The chain joins TRBV3-1 to TRBJ2-3; TRBD1 or TRBD2 may be the D gene (5 bases each). The CDR3 extends over 15 amino acids. The germline gives CDR1 LGHDT, CDR2 YNNKEL (reference sequence). Trimming stripped 4 bases from V and 0 bases from J, with 11 bases between.

The chain links TRBV6-1 to TRBJ2-2; 10 bases match TRBD1. CDR1 and CDR2 (germline): MNHNS, SASEGT. CDR3 size: 16 residues. Unmatched junction bases numbered 12, after V lost 6 bases and J lost 8 bases. DNA for the CDR3: TGTGCCAGCAGCCCGGGACAGGGGCGCCTAAAAGGGGAGCTGTTTTTT. This sequence encodes CASSPGQGRLKGELFF.

This clonotype was seen at least ten times. The chain joins TRBV6-2 or TRBV6-3 to TRBJ2-3, with D perhaps TRBD2 (6 bases). Germline V lookup: CDR1 MNHEY, CDR2 SVGEGT. Trimming removed 4 bases at V and 1 base at J, with 12 bases between. This CDR3 region has 15 residues. CDR3 sequence reads: CASSSRRGRTDTQYF. In DNA form, the CDR3 reads TGTGCCAGCAGTTCTAGGAGGGGTCGCACAGATACGCAGTATTTT.

This clonotype has just a few counts. This chain links TRBV7-2 with TRBJ2-7; 9 positions agree with TRBD2. The V gene's germline CDR1 is SGHTA and CDR2 FQGNSA. The CDR3 length is 15 residues. The V and J ends lost 1 base and 2 bases, in that order; junction bases with no gene match: 3. The CDR3 sequence: CASSLVAGEAYEQYF. The CDR3 DNA reads as TGTGCCAGCAGCTTAGTAGCGGGAGAGGCCTACGAGCAGTACTTC.

Many counts were recorded for this clonotype. The chain employs TRBV12-3 or TRBV12-4 and TRBJ1-2, with no clear D. Trimming pared 1 base from V and 4 bases from J, leaving 16 bases between. This CDR3 comprises 16 residues. In nucleotides, the CDR3 is TGTGCCAGCAGTTTAGTTGAGTGGGGTCGACGCTATGGCTACACCTTC. This gives the protein CASSLVEWGRRYGYTF.

Many counts were recorded for this clonotype. The chain combines TRBV7-2 with TRBJ2-1; D may be TRBD1 (5 bases). Germline-derived CDR1 and CDR2 are SGHTA and FQGNSA. The V end lost 6 bases, the J end lost 0 bases, and 12 bases lay between the germline ends. CDR3 length: 15 residues. CDR3 sequence (DNA): TGTGCCAGCAGACTTGACAGAAGCTCCTACAATGAGCAGTTCTTC. This sequence encodes CASRLDRSSYNEQFF. Full variable domain (outside the CDR3, taken from reference TRBV7-2 and TRBJ2-1): GAGVSQSPSNKVTEKGKDVELRCDPISGHTALYWYRQSLGQGLEFLIYFQGNSAPDKSGLPSDRFSAERTGGSVSTLTIQRTQQEDSAVYLCASRLDRSSYNEQFFGPGTRLTVL.

This clonotype was seen a handful of times. The chain is built from TRBV10-3 and TRBJ1-1, with 9 positions matching TRBD1. The germline gives CDR1 ENHRY, CDR2 SYGVKD. The junction had 2 bases not matched to a gene; V was cut back by 11 bases and J by 1 base. The CDR3 sequence is 12 residues long. CDR3 sequence (DNA): TGTGCCGGGGGACAGGGGAACACTGAAGCTTTCTTT. This translates into CAGGQGNTEAFF.

This clonotype was recorded many times. The gene calls are TRBV12-5 and TRBJ1-5, with D perhaps TRBD1 (6 bases). Trimming cost V 4 bases and J 2 bases, with 9 bases left between them. This CDR3 contains 14 residues. Germline CDR1 reads LGHNT; CDR2 reads FRNRAP. As DNA, the CDR3 is TGTGCTAGTGGTTGGGCAGGGGGCAATCAGCCCCAGCATTTT. Residues: CASGWAGGNQPQHF.

The V and J genes are TRBV7-3 and TRBJ1-3; TRBD1 aligns across 8 bases. The V segment lost 2 bases and the J segment 0 bases; nucleotides outside the gene matches: 3. Germline V gene sequence: CDR1 SGHTA, CDR2 FQGTGA. The CDR3 runs to 16 residues. CDR3 in amino acids: CASSLQGANSGNTIYF. The CDR3 DNA reads TGTGCCAGCAGCTTACAGGGGGCTAACTCTGGAAACACCATATATTTT.

This clonotype occurred a few times. It is unclear where the CDR3 begins or ends on the DNA, so no DNA is shown, and the CDR3 is as TCRdb lists it. The J gene is TRBJ1-2, the V gene TRBV12-3 or TRBV12-4. The CDR3 region is 15 residues in length, termini included. The CDR3 here is CASSISVQPNYGYTF.

Points on this clonotype: A read error may produce the germline difference seen at one junction end. V usage is TRBV7-8 and J usage is TRBJ2-2; D is perhaps TRBD2 (5 bases). This CDR3 has 15 amino acids. Germline V lookup: CDR1 SGHVS, CDR2 FQNEAQ. The CDR3 DNA sequence: TGTCCCAGCGGAAGACACCAGCGGAACACCGGGGAGCTGTTTTTT. Translation gives CPSGRHQRNTGELFF.

In this sample, this clonotype turned up a few times. The chain couples TRBV7-9 to TRBJ1-3; 8 bases map to TRBD1. CDR1 is SEHNR, CDR2 FQNEAQ, per germline (reference sequence). V shed 1 base, J shed 2 bases, and the junction held 1 base outside the gene matches. This CDR3 is 15 amino acids long. CDR3 coding DNA: TGTGCCAGCAGCTTAGAGGACAGGGCTGGAAACACCATATATTTT. This gives the protein CASSLEDRAGNTIYF.